This T cell receptor beta chain was captured in a study of blood T cell repertoires in COVID-19. In the study overall: From T cells, B-cell-depleted T cells, or PBMCs came the material, which was cDNA or gDNA.

Germline CDR1 and CDR2: LNHDA and SQIVND (reference sequence). CDR3 length equals 16 residues. Trimming removed 4 bases at V and 0 bases at J, with 15 bases between. The repertoire was sequenced with immunoSEQ multiplex PCR; TCRdb's copy has only in-frame clones and lacks some. This table holds tens of thousands of clones, about 90% found once. This rearrangement joins TRBV19 to TRBJ1-2, with D unresolved. Sequencing used peripheral blood. This clonotype was obtained from a human donor in a cohort sampled during active COVID-19. The CDR3 here is CASSTGLDYANYGYTF. The CDR3 DNA sequence: TGTGCCAGTAGTACGGGATTAGACTACGCTAACTATGGCTACACCTTC.